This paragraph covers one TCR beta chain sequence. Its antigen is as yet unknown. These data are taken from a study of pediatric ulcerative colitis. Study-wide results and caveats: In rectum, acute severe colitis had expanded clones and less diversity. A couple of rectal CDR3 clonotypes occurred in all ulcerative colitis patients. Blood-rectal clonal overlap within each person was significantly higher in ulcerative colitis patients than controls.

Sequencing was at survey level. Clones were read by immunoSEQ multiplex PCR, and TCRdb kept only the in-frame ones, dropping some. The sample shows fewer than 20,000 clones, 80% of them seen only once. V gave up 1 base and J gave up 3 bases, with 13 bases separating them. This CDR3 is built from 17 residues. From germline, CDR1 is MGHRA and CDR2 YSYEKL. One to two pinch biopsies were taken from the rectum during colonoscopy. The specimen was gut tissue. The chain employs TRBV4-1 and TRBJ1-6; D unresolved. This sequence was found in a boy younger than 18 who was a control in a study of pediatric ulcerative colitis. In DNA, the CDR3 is TGCGCCAGCAGCCAAGGGCCCTACTTTCTCTATAATTCACCCCTCCACTTT. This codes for CASSQGPYFLYNSPLHF.